The 14 T cell receptor beta chains listed next were all sequenced from one sample in a study of T cells in Graves' hyperthyroidism and ophthalmopathy. Amplified TCR beta CDR3 regions derived from RNA transcripts. An initial round of RT-PCR targeting the TCR CDR3 relied on the HTBI primer set. Each CDR3 protein gets one entry after TCRdb re-called the multiplex PCR reads with MiXCR. The data contain roughly 570,000 distinct CDR3 sequences, about a sixth of them singletons. The specimen was blood. The receptors come from a woman aged 30 to 39 with Graves' hyperthyroidism.

At least ten counts were recorded for this clonotype. The V gene is TRBV28, the J gene TRBJ2-7; no clear D. Between the trimmed V and J ends, which lost 6 bases and 0 bases, there was a span of 9 bases. The CDR3 extends over 13 amino acids. Per the germline V gene, CDR1 is MDHEN and CDR2 is SYDVKM. The CDR3 is CASSGRSSYEQYF. In DNA form, the CDR3 reads TGTGCCAGCAGCGGTAGGTCCTCCTACGAGCAGTACTTC.

This clonotype showed up many times. The V call is TRBV28, the J call TRBJ2-5; possibly TRBD1 or TRBD2 for D (5 bases each). This CDR3 has 15 residues. Germline lookup yields CDR1 MDHEN and CDR2 SYDVKM. Trimming removed 8 bases from V and 5 bases from J, with 21 bases in between. Here the CDR3 reads CASPRDEGSCETQYF. In nucleotides, the CDR3 is TGTGCCAGCCCGAGGGACGAGGGTTCCTGTGAGACCCAGTACTTC.

The chain employs TRBV10-2 and TRBJ2-2, with D perhaps matching TRBD1 (6 bases). Germline values: CDR1 WSHSY, CDR2 SAAADI. V dropped 10 bases and J dropped 1 base, with 19 bases sitting between them. This CDR3 spans 16 amino acids. The DNA of the CDR3 is TGCGCCACCGCCCCGACAGGTCGCGGGAACACCGGGGAGCTGTTTTTT. It is translated as CATAPTGRGNTGELFF.

Ten or more counts support this clonotype. The CDR3: CASWGSSYEQYF. The CDR3 DNA sequence: TGTGCCAGCTGGGGGAGCTCCTACGAGCAGTACTTC. The rearrangement joins TRBV28 to TRBJ2-7; D is perhaps TRBD1 or TRBD2 (5 bases each). This CDR3 region has 12 residues. Trimming took 8 bases from V and 0 from J, leaving 8 bases between them. Germline loops: CDR1 MDHEN, CDR2 SYDVKM.

This clonotype has a handful of counts. J is TRBJ2-3 and V is TRBV6-1, with 9 bases matching TRBD2. After removal of 10 bases from V and 3 bases from J, the junction contained 8 bases not matched to a gene. The CDR3 length is 14 residues. Germline V lookup: CDR1 MNHNS, CDR2 SASEGT. The CDR3 nucleotides read TGTGCCACCCATAGCGGGAGTTATACAGATACGCAGTATTTT. It is translated as CATHSGSYTDTQYF.

This clonotype was found many times. This chain links TRBV2 with TRBJ2-7; TRBD2 agrees at 7 bases. The CDR3 is 18 residues long. V lost 3 bases to trimming and J lost 1 base; unmatched junction nucleotides: 15. Germline CDR1 reads SNHLY; CDR2 reads FYNNEI. The CDR3 is CASSDPSSGAFPSYEQYF. The CDR3 DNA reads as TGTGCCAGCAGTGATCCGTCCAGCGGGGCTTTTCCATCCTACGAGCAGTACTTC. Full variable domain (remainder filled in from reference TRBV2 and TRBJ2-7): EPEVTQTPSHQVTQMGQEVILRCVPISNHLYFYWYRQILGQKVEFLVSFYNNEISEKSEIFDDQFSVERPDGSNFTLKIRSTKLEDSAMYFCASSDPSSGAFPSYEQYFGPGTRLTVT.

The table lists this clonotype with a few counts. The rearrangement joins TRBV6-1 to TRBJ2-2, with 10 bases aligning to TRBD2. The CDR3 sequence is 16 residues long. V was clipped by 4 bases and J by 4 bases; unmatched bases: 6. The germline V gene encodes CDR1 MNHNS and CDR2 SASEGT. CDR3 nucleotide sequence: TGTGCCAGCAGTGCCTCAGCGGGAGGGGGCACCGGGGAGCTGTTTTTT. Its protein is CASSASAGGGTGELFF.

The chain uses TRBV14 and TRBJ2-2; the match to TRBD2 covers 10 bases. The germline gives CDR1 SGHDN, CDR2 FVKESK. The CDR3 spans 18 residues. Losses at the gene ends were 4 bases for V and 4 bases for J; bases not matched to a gene: 12. CDR3 region: CASSLTSVAGGPTGELFF. For the CDR3, the DNA is TGTGCCAGCAGCCTCACCTCAGTAGCGGGAGGTCCCACCGGGGAGCTGTTTTTT.

For this clonotype: One base away lies a much larger clone, so this may be a sequencing read error. This chain uses TRBV6-1 with TRBJ1-2; 8 bases map to TRBD1. Trimming removed 5 bases from V and 4 bases from J; junction bases left unmatched: 6. Germline V gives CDR1 MNHNS, CDR2 SASEGT. This CDR3 contains 14 residues. CDR3: CASSPGQAFYGYTF. CDR3 in DNA: TGTGCCAGCAGTCCGGGACAGGCCTTCTATGGCTACACCTTC.

This clonotype was observed a few times. The chain recombines TRBV20-1 with TRBJ1-2; 7 nucleotides match TRBD1. Germline lookup yields CDR1 DFQATT and CDR2 SNEGSKA (reference sequence). The CDR3 runs to 16 residues. Unmatched junction bases numbered 10, after V lost 0 bases and J lost 3 bases. CDR3 in amino acids: CSARDGRGLRDYGYTF. The CDR3 DNA reads as TGCAGTGCTAGAGATGGCAGGGGGTTGAGGGACTATGGCTACACCTTC.

This clonotype was recorded many times. This chain links TRBV12-5 with TRBJ1-1; possible D gene TRBD1, 5 bases. The germline gives CDR1 LGHNT, CDR2 FRNRAP. Trimming stripped 3 bases from V and 8 bases from J, with 13 bases between. The CDR3 has 13 amino acids. As DNA, the CDR3 is TGTGCTAGTGGTTTTCGGATGACAGACGAAGCTTTCTTT. The encoded protein is CASGFRMTDEAFF. Full variable domain (outside the CDR3, taken from reference TRBV12-5 and TRBJ1-1): DARVTQTPRHKVTEMGQEVTMRCQPILGHNTVFWYRQTMMQGLELLAYFRNRAPLDDSGMPKDRFSAEMPDATLATLKIQPSEPRDSAVYFCASGFRMTDEAFFGQGTRLTVV.

This clonotype came up many times. V gene TRBV20-1 combines with J gene TRBJ2-7; the match to TRBD1 covers 9 bases. Per germline, CDR1 DFQATT and CDR2 SNEGSKA (reference sequence). Trimming took 4 bases from V and 3 from J; bases not matched to a gene: 7. The CDR3 length is 14 residues. The CDR3 DNA reads TGCAGTGCTAATCCCGGGACAGGGCTCTACGAGCAGTACTTC. Its translation: CSANPGTGLYEQYF.

This clonotype was recorded many times. The chain uses TRBV5-1 and TRBJ1-1, with 8 bases lining up with TRBD1. Germline lookup yields CDR1 SGHRS and CDR2 YFSETQ. The CDR3 contains 16 residues. The ends lost 2 bases at V and 4 bases at J; junction bases unmatched: 10. The CDR3 region is CASSFTTGAGRTEAFF. The CDR3 DNA reads TGCGCCAGCAGCTTTACGACAGGGGCCGGGCGCACTGAAGCTTTCTTT.

Regarding this clonotype: The junction does not match germline at one end; this may be a read error. The chain recombines TRBV29-1 with TRBJ1-4, with 8 bases identical to TRBD1. CDR1 is SQVTM and CDR2 is ANQGSEA in the germline V gene. This CDR3 is 13 amino acids long. DNA of the CDR3: TGCAGCGCCACCGGGACAGGCAATGAAAAACTGCTTTTT. This encodes CSATGTGNEKLLF.